This TCR beta chain was documented in a study of cytomegalovirus exposure and HLA in healthy donors. Study-wide results and limits: The authors enumerated over 150 TCR beta chains as linked to cytomegalovirus.

The V end lost 8 bases, the J end lost 1 base, and 8 bases lay between the germline ends. The CDR3 contains 12 residues. CDR1 ENHRY and CDR2 SYGVKD come from the germline V gene. Use of 60 Vbeta and 13 Jbeta primers characterized the PCR. The protocol was immunoSEQ multiplex PCR, while the TCRdb copy is restricted to in-frame clones and leaves out a portion. The sample contains approximately 100,000 clones, about 62% of which appear only once. This clone showed up just once. Its antigen remains unknown. The TCR was taken from a man aged 25-40 years in good health and CMV-seronegative. The J gene is TRBJ1-1, the V gene TRBV10-3; D is possibly TRBD1 (5 bases). The sequenced material came from PBMCs. CDR3 bases: TGTGCCATCCACGACAGGAACACTGAAGCTTTCTTT. Translated, it gives CAIHDRNTEAFF.